This TCR beta chain was identified in a study of shared clonotypes between healthy human individuals. Genomic DNA per cell subset filled all wells of several immunoSEQ plates. In the original workflow: For the immunoSEQ data, sequences were junction-only without quality scores, so filtering differed. Clones were sequenced by immunoSEQ multiplex PCR, and TCRdb holds only the in-frame ones, with some missing. V, J and clone size derive from that table, while D and trimming were established from the DNA sequence. The data show roughly 700,000 clones, with roughly 70% seen just once and roughly 1.7% held by the top ten. The germline gives CDR1 MNHEY, CDR2 SMNVEV (reference sequence). V was shortened by 6 bases and J by 2 bases, with 12 bases between the two germline ends. The length of the CDR3 is 14 residues. General study findings and limits: Estimated richness values were generally larger in naive subsets than in memory subsets.

Worth noting for this clone: Its matching antigen is unknown.

The gene calls are TRBV27 and TRBJ2-3; D unclear. The source of this sequence is a woman aged 25-40 years in good health. The source material was memory CD4+ T cells sorted from blood. The subset here: CD45RA-negative fraction. The CDR3 bases are TGTGCCAGCAGCTTCGGACCCGACACAGATACGCAGTATTTT. It encodes CASSFGPDTDTQYF.